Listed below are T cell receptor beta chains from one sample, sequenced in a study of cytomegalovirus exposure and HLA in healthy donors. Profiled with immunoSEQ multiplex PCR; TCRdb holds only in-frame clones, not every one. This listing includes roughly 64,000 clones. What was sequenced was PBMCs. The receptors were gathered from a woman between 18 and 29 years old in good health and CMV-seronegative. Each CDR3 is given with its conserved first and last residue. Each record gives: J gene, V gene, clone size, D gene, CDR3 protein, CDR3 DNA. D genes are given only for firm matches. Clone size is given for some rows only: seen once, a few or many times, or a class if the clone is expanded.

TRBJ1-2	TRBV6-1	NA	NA	CANAGPSNYGYTF	TGTGCCAACGCGGGCCCATCTAACTATGGCTACACCTTC
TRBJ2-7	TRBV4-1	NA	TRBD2	CASTRTLAGASEQYF	TGCGCCAGCACCCGGACACTAGCGGGAGCTTCCGAGCAGTACTTC
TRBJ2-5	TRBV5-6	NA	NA	CASSPNLRETQYF	TGTGCCAGCAGCCCTAATCTCCGGGAGACCCAGTACTTC
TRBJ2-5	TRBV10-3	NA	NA	CAISSTSGKETQYF	TGTGCCATCAGCAGTACGAGCGGAAAAGAGACCCAGTACTTC
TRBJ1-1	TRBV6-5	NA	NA	CASRHPEGTEAFF	TGTGCCAGCAGACACCCGGAGGGCACTGAAGCTTTCTTT
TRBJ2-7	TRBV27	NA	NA	CASSFVGLSYEQYF	TGTGCCAGCAGTTTCGTGGGACTCTCCTACGAGCAGTACTTC
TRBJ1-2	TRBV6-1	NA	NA	CASGLAGAAYGYTF	TGTGCCAGCGGTTTGGCTGGAGCGGCCTATGGCTACACCTTC
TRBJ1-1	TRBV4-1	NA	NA	CASSSRSVERGAFF	TGCGCCAGCAGCTCCCGATCGGTGGAAAGAGGGGCTTTCTTT
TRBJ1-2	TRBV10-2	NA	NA	CASMRDSYGYTF	TGCGCCAGCATGAGAGACAGCTATGGCTACACCTTC
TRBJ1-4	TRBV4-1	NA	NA	CASSLTGSEKLFF	TGCGCCAGCAGCCTTACCGGGAGTGAAAAACTGTTTTTT
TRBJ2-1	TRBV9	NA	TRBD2	CASSVGGGRGNEQFF	TGTGCCAGCAGCGTAGGCGGCGGGAGAGGCAATGAGCAGTTCTTC
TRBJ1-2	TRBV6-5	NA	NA	CASRPGLPYGYTF	TGTGCCAGCAGGCCGGGACTCCCTTATGGCTACACCTTC
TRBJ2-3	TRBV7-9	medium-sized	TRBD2	CASSPRGEVTDTQYF	TGTGCCAGCAGCCCACGGGGGGAGGTCACAGATACGCAGTATTTT
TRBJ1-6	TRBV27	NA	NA	CASTRERGNSPLHF	TGTGCCAGCACAAGGGAACGGGGTAATTCACCCCTCCACTTT
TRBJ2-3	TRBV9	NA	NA	CASSVGAGRSTDTQYF	TGTGCCAGCAGCGTAGGGGCAGGCCGCAGCACAGATACGCAGTATTTT
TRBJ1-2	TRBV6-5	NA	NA	CASSSRRRYGYTF	TGTGCCAGCAGTTCGAGGCGTCGCTATGGCTACACCTTC
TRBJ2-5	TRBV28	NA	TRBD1	CASCPGDRAQTQYF	TGTGCCAGCTGCCCCGGGGACAGGGCACAGACCCAGTACTTC
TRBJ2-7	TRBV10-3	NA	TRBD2	CAISESSGREGEQYF	TGTGCCATCAGTGAGTCAAGCGGGAGAGAGGGCGAGCAGTACTTC
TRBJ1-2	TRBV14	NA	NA	CASSQWRGGGYTF	TGTGCCAGCAGCCAATGGCGGGGGGGAGGCTACACCTTC
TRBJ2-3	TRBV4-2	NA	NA	CASSQEIGGTSTDTQYF	TGTGCCAGCAGCCAAGAGATAGGAGGGACCAGCACAGATACGCAGTATTTT
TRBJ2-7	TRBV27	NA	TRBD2	CASSPTSVYEQYF	TGTGCCAGCAGCCCGACTAGCGTCTACGAGCAGTACTTC
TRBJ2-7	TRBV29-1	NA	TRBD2	CSVLSGNYEQYF	TGCAGCGTTCTAAGCGGGAACTACGAGCAGTACTTC
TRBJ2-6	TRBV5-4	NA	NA	CASSFLSGANVLTF	TGTGCCAGCAGCTTCCTCTCTGGGGCCAACGTCCTGACTTTC
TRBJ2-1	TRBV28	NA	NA	CASRPGPEHFNEQFF	TGTGCCAGCCGACCAGGGCCAGAGCACTTCAATGAGCAGTTCTTC
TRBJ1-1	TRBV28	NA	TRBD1	CASSLARQGTEAFF	TGTGCCAGCAGTTTAGCCCGACAGGGTACCGAAGCTTTCTTT
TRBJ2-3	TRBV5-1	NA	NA	CASSSTQNRAAKEYF	TGCGCCAGCAGCTCTACCCAGAACAGGGCGGCTAAGGAGTATTTT
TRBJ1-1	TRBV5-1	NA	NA	CASSLSGGGTEAFF	TGCGCCAGCAGCTTGAGTGGGGGCGGCACTGAAGCTTTCTTT
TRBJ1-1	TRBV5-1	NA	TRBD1	CASSLDMTGWGLAFF	TGCGCCAGCAGCTTGGACATGACAGGGTGGGGACTAGCTTTCTTT
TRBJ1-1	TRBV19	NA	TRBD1	CATTDRVGTEAFF	TGTGCCACTACGGACAGGGTAGGGACTGAAGCTTTCTTT
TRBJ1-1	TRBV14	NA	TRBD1	CASSQGGTGDTEAFF	TGTGCCAGCAGCCAAGGGGGGACAGGGGACACTGAAGCTTTCTTT
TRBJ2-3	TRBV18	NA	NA	CASSPPLGGDTQYF	TGTGCCAGCTCACCCCCGCTGGGCGGGGATACGCAGTATTTT
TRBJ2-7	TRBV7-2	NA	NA	CASSLGSTSSYEQYF	TGTGCCAGCAGCTTAGGTTCGACTTCTAGCTACGAGCAGTACTTC
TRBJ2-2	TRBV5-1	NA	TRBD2	CASSPALAGGVGELFF	TGCGCCAGCAGCCCAGCACTAGCGGGAGGGGTCGGGGAGCTGTTTTTT
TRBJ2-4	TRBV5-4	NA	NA	CASSPEENIQYF	TGTGCCAGCAGCCCTGAGGAAAACATTCAGTACTTC
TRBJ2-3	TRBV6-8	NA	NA	CARGAGRVSTDTQYF	TGTGCCAGAGGGGCGGGGCGGGTGAGCACAGATACGCAGTATTTT
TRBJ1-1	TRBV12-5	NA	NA	CASGSRRDGSQRVVGPTEAFF	TGTGCTAGTGGTTCTCGGCGGGATGGCAGCCAAAGGGTGGTGGGGCCGACTGAAGCTTTCTTT
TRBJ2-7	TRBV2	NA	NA	CASSEDRDKTYEQYF	TGTGCCAGCAGTGAAGACCGGGACAAGACCTACGAGCAGTACTTC
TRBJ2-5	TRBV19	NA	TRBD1	CASSVLGTGEDTQYF	TGTGCCAGTAGTGTATTAGGGACAGGGGAAGACACCCAGTACTTC
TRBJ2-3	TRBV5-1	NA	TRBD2	CASSLSTSGYTDTQYF	TGCGCCAGCAGCTTGTCCACTAGCGGATACACAGATACGCAGTATTTT
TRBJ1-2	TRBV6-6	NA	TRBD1	CASTAGGDGYTF	TGTGCCAGCACCGCAGGGGGCGATGGCTACACCTTC
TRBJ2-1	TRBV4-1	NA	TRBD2	CASSQEGLAGSNEQFF	TGCGCCAGCAGCCAAGAGGGACTAGCGGGGAGTAATGAGCAGTTCTTC
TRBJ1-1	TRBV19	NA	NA	CASRGGGIEAFF	TGTGCCAGTAGGGGGGGAGGGATTGAAGCTTTCTTT
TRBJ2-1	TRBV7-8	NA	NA	CASSPLLYNEQFF	TGTGCCAGCAGCCCCCTCTTGTACAATGAGCAGTTCTTC
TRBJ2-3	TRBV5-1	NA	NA	CASSLEAGNTDTQYF	TGCGCCAGCAGCTTGGAGGCAGGGAACACAGATACGCAGTATTTT
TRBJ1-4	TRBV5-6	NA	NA	CASSLGGRAYEKLFF	TGTGCCAGCAGCTTGGGAGGGCGGGCTTATGAAAAACTGTTTTTT
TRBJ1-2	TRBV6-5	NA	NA	CASSDRWGYTF	TGTGCCAGCAGCGACAGGTGGGGCTACACCTTC
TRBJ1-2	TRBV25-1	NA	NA	CASSPGEGNWVYGYTF	TGTGCCAGCAGTCCTGGAGAGGGCAACTGGGTCTATGGCTACACCTTC
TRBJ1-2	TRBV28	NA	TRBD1	CASSPAGQGGHYGYTF	TGTGCCAGCAGTCCCGCCGGACAGGGGGGACACTATGGCTACACCTTC
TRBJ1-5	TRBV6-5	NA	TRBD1	CASQGAPNQPQHF	TGTGCCAGCCAGGGGGCTCCCAATCAGCCCCAGCATTTT
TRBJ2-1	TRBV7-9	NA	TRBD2	CASSLGREGRKQFF	TGTGCCAGCAGCTTAGGGCGGGAGGGCCGGAAGCAGTTCTTC
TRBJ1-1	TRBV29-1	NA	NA	CSVEGRLNTEAFF	TGCAGCGTTGAGGGGAGGTTGAACACTGAAGCTTTCTTT
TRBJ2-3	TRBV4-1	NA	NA	CASSHVLDTQYF	TGCGCCAGCAGCCATGTCTTAGATACGCAGTATTTT
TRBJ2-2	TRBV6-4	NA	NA	CASGSSRGANTGELFF	TGTGCCAGCGGCTCCAGTCGGGGTGCGAACACCGGGGAGCTGTTTTTT
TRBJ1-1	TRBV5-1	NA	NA	CASSLEGQDREAFF	TGCGCCAGCAGCTTGGAGGGGCAGGATCGTGAAGCTTTCTTT
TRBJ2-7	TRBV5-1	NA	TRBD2	CASSRTGTSDEQYF	TGCGCCAGCAGCCGAACCGGGACTAGCGACGAGCAGTACTTC
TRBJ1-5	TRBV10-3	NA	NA	CAISEPTGSNQPQHF	TGTGCCATCAGTGAACCGACAGGTTCTAATCAGCCCCAGCATTTT